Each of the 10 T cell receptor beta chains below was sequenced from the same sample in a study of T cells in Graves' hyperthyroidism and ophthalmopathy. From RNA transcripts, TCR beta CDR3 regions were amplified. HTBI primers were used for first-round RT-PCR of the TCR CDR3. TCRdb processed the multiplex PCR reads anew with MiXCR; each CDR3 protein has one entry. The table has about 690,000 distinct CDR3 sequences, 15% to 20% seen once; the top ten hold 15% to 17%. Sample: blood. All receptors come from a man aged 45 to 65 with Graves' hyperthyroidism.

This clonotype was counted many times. CDR3 protein: CSADGLAGHNEQFF. CDR3 in DNA: TGCAGCGCGGATGGACTAGCGGGCCATAATGAGCAGTTCTTC. V usage is TRBV29-1 and J usage is TRBJ2-1; 11 bases fit TRBD2. V was clipped by 7 bases and J by 7 bases; unmatched bases: 9. Germline-derived CDR1 and CDR2 are SQVTM and ANQGSEA. This CDR3 spans 14 amino acids.

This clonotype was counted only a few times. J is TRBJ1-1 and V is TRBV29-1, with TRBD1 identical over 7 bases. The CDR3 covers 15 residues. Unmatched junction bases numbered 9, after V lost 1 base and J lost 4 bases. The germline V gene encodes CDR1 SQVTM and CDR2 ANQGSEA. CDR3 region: CSVEGRGEFITEAFF. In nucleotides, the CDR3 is TGCAGCGTTGAAGGCAGGGGGGAGTTTATCACTGAAGCTTTCTTT.

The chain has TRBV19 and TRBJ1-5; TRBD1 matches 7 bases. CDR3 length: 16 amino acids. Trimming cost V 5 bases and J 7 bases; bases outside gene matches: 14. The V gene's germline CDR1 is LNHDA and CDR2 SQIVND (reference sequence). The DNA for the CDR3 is TGTGCCAGTAGTTTCCCTCAGACAGGGAAGGGACAGCCCCAGCATTTT. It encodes CASSFPQTGKGQPQHF.

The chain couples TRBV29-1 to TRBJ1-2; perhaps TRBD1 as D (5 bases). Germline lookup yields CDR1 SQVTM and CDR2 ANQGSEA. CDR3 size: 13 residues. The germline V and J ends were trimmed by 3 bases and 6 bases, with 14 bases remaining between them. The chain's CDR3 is CSVEGRITDGYTF. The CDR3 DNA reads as TGCAGCGTTGAGGGACGGATAACAGATGGCTACACCTTC.

The chain's CDR3 is CASSRRDRGTEAFF. The CDR3 coding sequence is TGTGCCAGCAGCCGCCGGGACAGAGGAACTGAAGCTTTCTTT. This chain connects TRBV3-1 to TRBJ1-1; 7 bases match TRBD1. Germline CDR1 and CDR2: LGHDT and YNNKEL (reference sequence). V shed 4 bases and J 5 bases; nucleotides not matched to a gene: 7. The CDR3 spans 14 residues.

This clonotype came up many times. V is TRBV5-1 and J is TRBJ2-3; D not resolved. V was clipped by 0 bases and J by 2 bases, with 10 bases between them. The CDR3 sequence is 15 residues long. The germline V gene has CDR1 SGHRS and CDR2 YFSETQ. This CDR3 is CASSLEAATTDTQYF. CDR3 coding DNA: TGCGCCAGCAGCTTGGAGGCCGCTACCACAGATACGCAGTATTTT.

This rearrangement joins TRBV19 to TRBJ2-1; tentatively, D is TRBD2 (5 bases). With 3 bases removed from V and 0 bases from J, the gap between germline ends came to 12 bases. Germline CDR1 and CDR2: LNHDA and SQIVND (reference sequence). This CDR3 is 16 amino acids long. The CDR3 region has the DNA TGTGCCAGTAGTATCTCCAGCGGAAGCTCCTACAATGAGCAGTTCTTC. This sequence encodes CASSISSGSSYNEQFF.

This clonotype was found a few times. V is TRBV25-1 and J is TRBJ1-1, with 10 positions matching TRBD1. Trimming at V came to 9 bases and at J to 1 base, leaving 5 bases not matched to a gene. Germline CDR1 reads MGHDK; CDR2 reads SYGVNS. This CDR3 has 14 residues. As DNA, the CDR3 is TGTGCCAGTACTAGGACAGGGGGGAACACTGAAGCTTTCTTT. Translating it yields CASTRTGGNTEAFF.

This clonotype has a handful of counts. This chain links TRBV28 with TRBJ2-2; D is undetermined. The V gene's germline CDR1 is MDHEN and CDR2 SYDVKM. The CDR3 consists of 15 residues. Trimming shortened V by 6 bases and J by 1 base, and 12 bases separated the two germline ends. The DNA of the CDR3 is TGTGCCAGCAGGCTGTCGTTATTGAACACCGGGGAGCTGTTTTTT. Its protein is CASRLSLLNTGELFF.

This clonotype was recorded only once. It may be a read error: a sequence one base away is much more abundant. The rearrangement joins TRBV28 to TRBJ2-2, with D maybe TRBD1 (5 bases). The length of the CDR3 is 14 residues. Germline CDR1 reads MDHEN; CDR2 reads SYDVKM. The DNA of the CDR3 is TGTGGCAGCAGTTTCGGTGGGGCCGGCGGGGAGCTGTTTTTT. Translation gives CGSSFGGAGGELFF. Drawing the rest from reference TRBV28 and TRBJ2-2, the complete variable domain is DVKVTQSSRYLVKRTGEKVFLECVQDMDHENMFWYRQDPGLGLRLIYFSYDVKMKEKGDIPEGYSVSREKKERFSLILESASTNQTSMYLCGSSFGGAGGELFFGEGSRLTVL.